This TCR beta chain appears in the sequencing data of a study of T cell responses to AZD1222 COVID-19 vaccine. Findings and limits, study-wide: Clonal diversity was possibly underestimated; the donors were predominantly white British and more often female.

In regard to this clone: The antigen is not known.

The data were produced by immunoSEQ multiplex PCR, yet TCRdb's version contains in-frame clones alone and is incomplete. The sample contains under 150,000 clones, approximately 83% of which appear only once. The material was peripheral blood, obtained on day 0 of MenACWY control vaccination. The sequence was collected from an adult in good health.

The CDR3 coding sequence is TGTGCCAGCACCCAGCAGAAGAACACTGAAGCTTTCTTT. Its translation: CASTQQKNTEAFF. The V gene is TRBV12-3 or TRBV12-4, the J gene TRBJ1-1; D remains ambiguous. V lost 7 bases and J 1 base, leaving 10 bases between the germline ends. The CDR3 loop spans 13 amino acids.